A selection of T cell receptor beta chains follows, all from one sample in a study of post-analysis software for immune sequencing data. TCRdb redid the calling of the PCR reads with MiXCR, one entry per CDR3 protein. The sample lists 250,000 to 300,000 distinct CDR3 sequences, 35% to 40% occurring once. Sequencing was performed on blood. These receptors came from a girl between 10 and 17 years old with multiple sclerosis. Each CDR3 is given with its conserved first and last residue. A D gene is named only where the DNA matches it firmly. A clone size is listed for some rows: how often the clone was seen (once, few, many), or a class if it is expanded.

j_call clone_size d_call v_call cdr3_length cdr3_nt cdr3_aa
TRBJ1-1 many TRBD1 TRBV5-6 13 TGTGCCAGCGGAGGGACAGGGCTCACTGAAGCTTTCTTT CASGGTGLTEAFF
TRBJ2-7 few NA TRBV7-9 16 TGTGCCAGCAGCCCGAGGGGCGGATCTAGCTCCTACGAGCAGTACTTC CASSPRGGSSSYEQYF
TRBJ2-5 once TRBD2 TRBV7-9 16 TGTGCCAGCAGTAGGACTAGCGGAGCCCGAAAAGGGGCCCAGTACTTC CASSRTSGARKGAQYF
TRBJ2-5 NA NA TRBV10-2 14 TGCGCCAGCAGAAGACAGGACTCCCAAGAGACCCAGTACTTC CASRRQDSQETQYF
TRBJ2-7 few TRBD2 TRBV6-5 18 TGTGCCAGCAGTTACTCGAGTCTAGCGGGTGATAGCTCCTACGAGCAGTACTTC CASSYSSLAGDSSYEQYF
TRBJ2-2 NA NA TRBV5-1 11 TGCGCCAGCAGCCTTGACGCGGAGCTGTTTTTT CASSLDAELFF
TRBJ1-4 NA TRBD1 TRBV11-2 16 TGTGCCAGCAGCTCGGGACAGCTTGCAACTAATGAAAAACTGTTTTTT CASSSGQLATNEKLFF
TRBJ2-5 few TRBD2 TRBV7-2 15 TGTGCCAGCAGAATTTCCGGGACTAGCGGGAGCGGGCAGTACTTC CASRISGTSGSGQYF
TRBJ1-2 NA NA TRBV5-1 14 TGCGCCAGCAGGCCCCGGGCTGACGACTATGGCTACACCTTC CASRPRADDYGYTF
TRBJ2-5 NA TRBD1 TRBV20-1 13 TGCAGTGCGACAGTGACAGGGCAAGAGACCCAGTACTTC CSATVTGQETQYF
TRBJ2-7 once NA TRBV10-3 14 TGTGCCATCAGTGGGACCGGGACATCCTACGAGCAGTACTTC CAISGTGTSYEQYF
TRBJ1-1 many NA TRBV7-9 14 TGTGCCAGCAGCCTCCCCCAGAGGAACACTGAAGCTTTCTTT CASSLPQRNTEAFF
TRBJ1-6 many NA TRBV4-1 15 TGCGCCAGCAGCCAAGAACGGGGCCTACATTCACCCCTCCACTTT CASSQERGLHSPLHF
TRBJ2-6 NA TRBD1 TRBV10-3 14 TGTGCCAACCGGGACAGCTCTGGGGCCAACGTCCTGACTTTC CANRDSSGANVLTF
TRBJ1-1 many NA TRBV6-1 13 TGTGCCAGCAGTGATAGGGGGGCCACTGAAGCTTTCTTT CASSDRGATEAFF
TRBJ2-1 many NA TRBV6-2/TRBV6-3 13 TGTGCCAGCAGTGGCCTAGGGCAGCGGAGGAGGTTCTTC CASSGLGQRRRFF
TRBJ2-1 many NA TRBV7-9 9 TGTGCCAGTAACGCCGAGCAGTTCTTC CASNAEQFF
TRBJ2-7 NA TRBD1 TRBV5-1 14 TGCGCCAGTAAATCCGGGACAGGTGTCTACGAGCAGTACTTC CASKSGTGVYEQYF
TRBJ1-1 NA TRBD1 TRBV6-1 16 TGTGCCAGCAGGGGACAGGGGGCAATGCCGAACACTGAAGCTTTCTTT CASRGQGAMPNTEAFF
TRBJ2-1 NA TRBD2 TRBV6-5 15 TGTGCCAGCAGTGAAACTAGCGGGAGGAACTATGAGCAGTTCTTC CASSETSGRNYEQFF